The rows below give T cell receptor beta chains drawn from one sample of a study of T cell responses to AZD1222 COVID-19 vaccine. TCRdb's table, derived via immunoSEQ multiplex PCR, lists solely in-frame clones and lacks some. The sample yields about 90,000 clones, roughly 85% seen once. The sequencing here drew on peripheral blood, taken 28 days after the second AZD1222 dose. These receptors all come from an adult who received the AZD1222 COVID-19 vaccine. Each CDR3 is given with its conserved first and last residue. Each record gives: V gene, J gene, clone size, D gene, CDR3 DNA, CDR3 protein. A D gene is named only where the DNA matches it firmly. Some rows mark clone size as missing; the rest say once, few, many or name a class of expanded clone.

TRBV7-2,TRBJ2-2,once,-,TGTGCCAGCAGCTTGACCAGAACTCCTGAGAACACCGGGGAGCTGTTTTTT,CASSLTRTPENTGELFF
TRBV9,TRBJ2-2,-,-,TGTGCCAGCAGCGTAGGCGGGACGAACACCGGGGAGCTGTTTTTT,CASSVGGTNTGELFF
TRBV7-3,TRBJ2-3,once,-,TGTGCCAGCAGCTTAACGGGTGCTGCCAATACGCAGTATTTT,CASSLTGAANTQYF
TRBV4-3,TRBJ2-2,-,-,TGCGCCAGCAGCCCCTCCCCGGTGAACACCGGGGAGCTGTTTTTT,CASSPSPVNTGELFF
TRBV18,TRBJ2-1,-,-,TGTGCCAGCTCACCCTCGCAGGGCAGGTTTGATGAGCAGTTCTTC,CASSPSQGRFDEQFF
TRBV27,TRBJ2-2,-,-,TGTGCCAGCAAGGCCGGGAACACCGGGGAGCTGTTTTTT,CASKAGNTGELFF
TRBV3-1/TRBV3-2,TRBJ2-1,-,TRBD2,TGTGCCAGCAGCCAGGGACTAGTTGTTAATGAGCAGTTCTTC,CASSQGLVVNEQFF
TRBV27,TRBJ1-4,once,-,TGTGCCAGCAGTCCTCCCGGGAGGGCAACTAATGAAAAACTGTTTTTT,CASSPPGRATNEKLFF
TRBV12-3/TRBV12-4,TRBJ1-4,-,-,TGTGCCAGCAGTTTAAAGGAAAAACTGTTTTTT,CASSLKEKLFF
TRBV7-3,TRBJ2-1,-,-,TGTGCCAGCAGCTTAAGAGGGAGTAGCGATGAGCAGTTCTTC,CASSLRGSSDEQFF
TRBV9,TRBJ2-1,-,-,TGTGCCAGCAGCGCCCGGACTTCCTTTATGAGCTCCTACAATGAGCAGTTCTTC,CASSARTSFMSSYNEQFF
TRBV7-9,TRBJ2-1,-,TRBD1,TGTGCCAGCAGCTCGGCCGGGACAGGGGCTTACAATGAGCAGTTCTTC,CASSSAGTGAYNEQFF
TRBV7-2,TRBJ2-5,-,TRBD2,TGTGCCAGCAGCTTAACTAGCGGGGGGGCCGTTTTAGAGACCCAGTACTTC,CASSLTSGGAVLETQYF
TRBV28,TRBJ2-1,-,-,TGTGCCAGCACCTCTTCGGGGGTGCCGAGCTCCTACAATGAGCAGTTCTTC,CASTSSGVPSSYNEQFF
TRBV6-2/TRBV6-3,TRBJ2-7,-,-,TGTGCCAGCAGACCTCTTAAGCGAATGGCTAGCTCTCCGAGCTCCTACGAGCAGTACTTC,CASRPLKRMASSPSSYEQYF
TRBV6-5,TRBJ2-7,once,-,TGTGCCAGCCAACCGCACTCTTCCTACGAGCAGTACTTC,CASQPHSSYEQYF
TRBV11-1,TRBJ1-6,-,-,TGTGCCAGCAGCTTGGGCGAAAAGCTAATTTTT,CASSLGEKLIF
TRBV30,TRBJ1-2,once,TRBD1,TGTGCCTGGAGCCCGGACAGGGGAAGGGGCTACACCTTC,CAWSPDRGRGYTF
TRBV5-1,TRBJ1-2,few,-,TGCGCCAGCAGCCCGACGGATAACTATGGCTACACCTTC,CASSPTDNYGYTF
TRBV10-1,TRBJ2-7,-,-,TGCGCCAGGACTTTTAGTGGGCGGGCGGCCTACGAGCAGTACTTC,CARTFSGRAAYEQYF
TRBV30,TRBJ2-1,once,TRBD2,TGTGCCTGGAATACCTTAGCGGGGGGTTACAATGAGCAGTTCTTC,CAWNTLAGGYNEQFF
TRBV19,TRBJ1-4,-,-,TGTGCCAGTAGTATGGACCAGATTGAAAAACTGTTTTTT,CASSMDQIEKLFF
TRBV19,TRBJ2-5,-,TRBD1,TGTGCCAGTAGTATAGTCGGGATCGACAGGGGGGGAGAAGAGACCCAGTACTTC,CASSIVGIDRGGEETQYF
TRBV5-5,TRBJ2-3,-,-,TGTGCCAGCAGCCCGACCTGGGTTAGCACAGATACGCAGTATTTT,CASSPTWVSTDTQYF
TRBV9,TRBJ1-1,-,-,TGTGCCAGCAGCGTAGGATCGAACACTGAAGCTTTCTTT,CASSVGSNTEAFF
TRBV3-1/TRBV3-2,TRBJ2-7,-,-,TGTGCCAGCAGCGACCCTACCAGGTCGAACGAGCAGTACTTC,CASSDPTRSNEQYF
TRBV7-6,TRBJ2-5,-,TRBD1,TGTGCCAGCAGTGAGACAGGGGGCCAAGAGACCCAGTACTTC,CASSETGGQETQYF
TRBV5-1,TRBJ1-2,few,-,TGCGCCAGCAGCACGGACGGCAGTGTGGATGGCTACACCTTC,CASSTDGSVDGYTF
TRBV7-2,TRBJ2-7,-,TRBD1,TGTGCCAGCAGCGGGTACGGGACAGGGGGCTCCTACGAGCAGTACTTC,CASSGYGTGGSYEQYF
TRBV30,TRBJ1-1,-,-,TGTGCCTGGGGAACCCGGGCAGGACGCATGAACACTGAAGCTTTCTTT,CAWGTRAGRMNTEAFF
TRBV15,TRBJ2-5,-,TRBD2,TGTGCCACCAGCAGAAGCGGGAGTAACGGAAAGACCCAGTACTTC,CATSRSGSNGKTQYF
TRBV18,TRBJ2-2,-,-,TGTGCCAGCTCGCTCCCTGGAGCCGGGGAGCTGTTTTTT,CASSLPGAGELFF
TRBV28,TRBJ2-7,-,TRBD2,TGTGCCAGCAGTTTAGGGGGTGGGACTAGTAGCTACGAGCAGTACTTC,CASSLGGGTSSYEQYF
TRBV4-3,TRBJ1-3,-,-,TGCGCCAGCAGCCAAAGTAGTATCGGAAACGTTGGAAACACCATATATTTT,CASSQSSIGNVGNTIYF
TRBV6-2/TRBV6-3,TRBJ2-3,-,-,TGTGCCAGCAGTTACTCGATGAGGGTCGGTGCAGATACGCAGTATTTT,CASSYSMRVGADTQYF
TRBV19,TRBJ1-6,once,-,TGTGCCAGTAGGTTGGAGAACAGGTCACCCCTCCACTTT,CASRLENRSPLHF
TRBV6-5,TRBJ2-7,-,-,TGTGCCAGCAGCACCCGGGGGTACGAGCAGTACTTC,CASSTRGYEQYF
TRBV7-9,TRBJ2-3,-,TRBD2,TGTGCCAGCAGCCTTTCGGGACTAGCGGGGGGAGGTAGCACAGATACGCAGTATTTT,CASSLSGLAGGGSTDTQYF
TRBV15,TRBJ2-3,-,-,TGTGCCACCAGCAGAGAGGAGCTAAGCGTTCAAGATACGCAGTATTTT,CATSREELSVQDTQYF
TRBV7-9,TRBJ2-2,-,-,TGTGCCAGCAGCTTTAAACCCACCGGGGAGCTGTTTTTT,CASSFKPTGELFF
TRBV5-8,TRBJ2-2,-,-,TGTGCCAGCAGCTACCCCGGACTTTACACCGGGGAGCTGTTTTTT,CASSYPGLYTGELFF
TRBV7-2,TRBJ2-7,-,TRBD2,TGTGCCAGCAGTTTTGCGGGAGGGGGGAGCTACGAGCAGTACTTC,CASSFAGGGSYEQYF
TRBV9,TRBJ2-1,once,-,TGTGCCAGCAGCGCTGGACAGAGGCGGGGCGAGCAGTTCTTC,CASSAGQRRGEQFF
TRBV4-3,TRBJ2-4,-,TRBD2,TGCGCCAGCAGCCAATTAGCGGGACTAGCCAAAAACATTCAGTACTTC,CASSQLAGLAKNIQYF
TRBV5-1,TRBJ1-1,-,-,TGCGCCAGCAACGATAGGGGGGCTAACACTGAAGCTTTCTTT,CASNDRGANTEAFF
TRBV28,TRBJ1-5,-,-,TGTGCCAGCAGTTTAGACAGGACGGATCAGCCCCAGCATTTT,CASSLDRTDQPQHF
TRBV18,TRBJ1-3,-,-,TGTGCCAGCTCCCAAGAAGACAGGTCTCGGGGCCAAGGAAACACCATATATTTT,CASSQEDRSRGQGNTIYF